These 9 T cell receptor beta chains share one sample of origin, sequenced in a study of T cell changes during pregnancy in multiple sclerosis. The method was immunoSEQ multiplex PCR; TCRdb's version includes in-frame clones alone and lacks a portion of them. The sample holds over 40,000 clones; roughly 90% are singletons and the top ten take 4% to 5%. The starting material was peripheral blood, obtained in the second trimester of pregnancy. The origin of the receptors is a female donor in good health, enrolled as a control in a pregnancy study.

The chain couples TRBV7-9 to TRBJ1-1; D is perhaps TRBD1 (5 bases). Germline loops: CDR1 SEHNR, CDR2 FQNEAQ (reference sequence). V was cut by 0 bases and J by 5 bases, with 13 bases left in between. CDR3 length: 15 amino acids. CDR3 sequence: CASSLAGGEGTEAFF. The CDR3 nucleotides are TGTGCCAGCAGCTTAGCGGGGGGGGAAGGGACTGAAGCTTTCTTT.

This sequence joins TRBV30 and TRBJ1-4; D is unclear. CDR1 and CDR2 (germline): GTSNPN, SVGIG (reference sequence). V was clipped by 1 base and J by 7 bases, with 13 bases between them. The CDR3 extends over 14 amino acids. The CDR3 sequence: CAWSETHGSEKLFF. CDR3 sequence (DNA): TGTGCCTGGAGTGAAACACATGGGAGTGAAAAACTGTTTTTT.

The chain is built from TRBV6-5 and TRBJ2-1, with a weak D call TRBD2 (5 bases). CDR1 is MNHEY and CDR2 is SVGAGI in the germline V gene. The V end was cut by 8 bases, the J end by 8 bases, with 13 bases between. The CDR3 is 12 residues long. The CDR3 loop reads CASRDPGDEQFF. The CDR3 coding sequence is TGTGCCAGCCGAGACCCCGGGGATGAGCAGTTCTTC.

The gene calls are TRBV19 and TRBJ1-2; a weak D match, TRBD1 (5 bases). V was cut by 8 bases and J by 8 bases, with 15 bases left in between. The CDR3 runs to 12 residues. The germline gives CDR1 LNHDA, CDR2 SQIVND (reference sequence). Written as DNA, the CDR3 is TGTGCCAGTGGCGGCGCAGGGCGGGGCTACACCTTC. Protein product: CASGGAGRGYTF.

The V gene is TRBV4-2, the J gene TRBJ2-1, with D possibly being TRBD2 (6 bases). The V end lost 2 bases, the J end lost 5 bases, and 10 bases lay between the germline ends. The CDR3 consists of 14 residues. Germline CDR1 LGHNA, CDR2 YNFKEQ. CDR3 protein: CASSQTGTHNEQFF. The CDR3 bases are TGTGCCAGCAGCCAAACCGGGACTCACAATGAGCAGTTCTTC.

The gene calls are TRBV30 and TRBJ2-1; D unclear. This CDR3 is 16 amino acids long. Deletions cut 0 bases from V and 2 bases from J, with 14 bases between. CDR1 GTSNPN and CDR2 SVGIG come from the germline V gene (reference sequence). This CDR3 reads CAWSVRGSRTYNEQFF. DNA of the CDR3: TGTGCCTGGAGTGTACGAGGTAGCAGAACCTACAATGAGCAGTTCTTC.

The chain combines TRBV13 with TRBJ2-3; no firm D call. Trimming pared 5 bases from V and 0 bases from J, leaving 3 bases between. The CDR3 is 12 amino acids. Germline CDR1 reads PRHDT; CDR2 reads FYEKMQ (reference sequence). In DNA form, the CDR3 reads TGTGCCAGCAGCCTAAGCACAGATACGCAGTATTTT. Translation gives CASSLSTDTQYF.

This clone has just one count. The rearrangement uses TRBV7-2 and TRBJ2-7; D is possibly TRBD1 (5 bases). Trimming took 3 bases from V and 6 from J, leaving 12 bases between them. The CDR3 consists of 13 residues. Germline values: CDR1 SGHTA, CDR2 FQGNSA. The DNA of the CDR3 is TGTGCCAGCAGCTTCATAGGGGCGGCCGAGCAGTACTTC. Translation: CASSFIGAAEQYF. The variable domain in full, with the rest retrieved from reference TRBV7-2 and TRBJ2-7, is GAGVSQSPSNKVTEKGKDVELRCDPISGHTALYWYRQSLGQGLEFLIYFQGNSAPDKSGLPSDRFSAERTGGSVSTLTIQRTQQEDSAVYLCASSFIGAAEQYFGPGTRLTVT.

The chain combines TRBV7-9 with TRBJ2-3; D call uncertain. This CDR3 has 16 residues. The germline V gene encodes CDR1 SEHNR and CDR2 FQNEAQ (reference sequence). The V and J ends lost 0 bases and 0 bases respectively, with 10 bases between them. This chain's CDR3 is CASSLAITPSTDTQYF. The CDR3 DNA is TGTGCCAGCAGCTTAGCGATCACTCCTAGCACAGATACGCAGTATTTT.